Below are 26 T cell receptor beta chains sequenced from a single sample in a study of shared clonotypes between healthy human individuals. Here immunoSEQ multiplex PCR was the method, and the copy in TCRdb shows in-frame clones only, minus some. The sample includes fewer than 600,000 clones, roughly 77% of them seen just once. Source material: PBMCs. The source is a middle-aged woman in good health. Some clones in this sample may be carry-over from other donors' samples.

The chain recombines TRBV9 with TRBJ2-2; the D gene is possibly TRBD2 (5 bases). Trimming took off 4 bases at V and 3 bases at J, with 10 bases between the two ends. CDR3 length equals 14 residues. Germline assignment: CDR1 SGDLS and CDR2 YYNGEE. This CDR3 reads CASSLGLYTGELFF. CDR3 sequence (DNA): TGTGCCAGCAGCCTCGGACTGTACACCGGGGAGCTGTTTTTT.

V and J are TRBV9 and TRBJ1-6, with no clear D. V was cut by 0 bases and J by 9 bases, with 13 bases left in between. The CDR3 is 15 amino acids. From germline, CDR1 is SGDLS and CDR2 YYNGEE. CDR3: CASSVDGSASSPLHF. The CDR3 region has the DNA TGTGCCAGCAGCGTAGATGGCAGCGCCAGTTCACCCCTCCACTTT.

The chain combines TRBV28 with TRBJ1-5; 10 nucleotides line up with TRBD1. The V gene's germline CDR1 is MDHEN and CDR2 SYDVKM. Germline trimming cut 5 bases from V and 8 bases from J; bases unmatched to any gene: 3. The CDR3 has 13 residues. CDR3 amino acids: CASSRTGGEPQHF. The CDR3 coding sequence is TGTGCCAGCAGTCGGACAGGGGGTGAGCCCCAGCATTTT.

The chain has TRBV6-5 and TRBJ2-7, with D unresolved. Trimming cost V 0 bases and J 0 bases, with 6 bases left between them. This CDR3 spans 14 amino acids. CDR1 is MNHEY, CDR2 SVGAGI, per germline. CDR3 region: CASSYSGYSYEQYF. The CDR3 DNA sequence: TGTGCCAGCAGTTACTCGGGTTACTCCTACGAGCAGTACTTC.

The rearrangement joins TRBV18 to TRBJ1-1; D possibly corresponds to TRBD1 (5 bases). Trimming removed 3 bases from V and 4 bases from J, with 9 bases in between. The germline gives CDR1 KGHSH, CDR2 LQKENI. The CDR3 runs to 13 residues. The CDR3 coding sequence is TGTGCCAGCTCACCGTCCGGGGGCACTGAAGCTTTCTTT. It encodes CASSPSGGTEAFF. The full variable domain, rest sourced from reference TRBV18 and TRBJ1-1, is NAGVMQNPRHLVRRRGQEARLRCSPMKGHSHVYWYRQLPEEGLKFMVYLQKENIIDESGMPKERFSAEFPKEGPSILRIQQVVRGDSAAYFCASSPSGGTEAFFGQGTRLTVV.

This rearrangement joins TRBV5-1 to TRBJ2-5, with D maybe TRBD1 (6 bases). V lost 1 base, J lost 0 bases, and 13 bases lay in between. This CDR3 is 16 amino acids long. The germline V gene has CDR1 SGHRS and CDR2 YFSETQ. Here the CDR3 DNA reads TGCGCCAGCAGCTTGCCCTCAACAGGGAACCAAGAGACCCAGTACTTC. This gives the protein CASSLPSTGNQETQYF.

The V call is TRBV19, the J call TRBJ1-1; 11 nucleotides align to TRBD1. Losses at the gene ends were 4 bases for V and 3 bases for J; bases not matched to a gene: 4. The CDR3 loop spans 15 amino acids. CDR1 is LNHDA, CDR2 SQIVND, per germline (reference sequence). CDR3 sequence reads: CASSNGQGAYTEAFF. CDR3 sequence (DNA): TGTGCCAGTAGTAACGGACAGGGGGCTTACACTGAAGCTTTCTTT. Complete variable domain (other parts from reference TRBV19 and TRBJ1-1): DGGITQSPKYLFRKEGQNVTLSCEQNLNHDAMYWYRQDPGQGLRLIYYSQIVNDFQKGDIAEGYSVSREKKESFPLTVTSAQKNPTAFYLCASSNGQGAYTEAFFGQGTRLTVV.

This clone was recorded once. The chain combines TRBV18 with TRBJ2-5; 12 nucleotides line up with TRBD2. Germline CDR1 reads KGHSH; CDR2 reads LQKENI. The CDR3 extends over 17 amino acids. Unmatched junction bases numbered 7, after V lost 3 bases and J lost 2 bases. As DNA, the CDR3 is TGTGCCAGCTCACCGGCTAGCGGGAGGGCCTTACAAGAGACCCAGTACTTC. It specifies CASSPASGRALQETQYF.

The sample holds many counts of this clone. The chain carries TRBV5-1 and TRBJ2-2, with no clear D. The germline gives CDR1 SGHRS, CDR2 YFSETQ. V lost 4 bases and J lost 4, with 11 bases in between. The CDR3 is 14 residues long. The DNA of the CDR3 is TGCGCCAGCAGCCCGAGCAATCCCACCGGGGAGCTGTTTTTT. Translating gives CASSPSNPTGELFF.

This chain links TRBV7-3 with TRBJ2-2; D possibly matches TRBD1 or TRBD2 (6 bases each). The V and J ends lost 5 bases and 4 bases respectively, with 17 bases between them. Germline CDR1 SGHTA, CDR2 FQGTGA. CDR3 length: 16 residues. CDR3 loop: CASSPTPGGSTGELFF. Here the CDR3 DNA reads TGTGCCAGCAGCCCAACTCCCGGGGGCAGCACCGGGGAGCTGTTTTTT.

The CDR3 reads CASRYGTVGVGELFF. The DNA of the CDR3 is TGCGCCAGCCGCTACGGGACGGTGGGAGTCGGGGAGCTGTTTTTT. The chain employs TRBV5-1 and TRBJ2-2, with D perhaps TRBD1 or TRBD2 (5 bases each). The germline gives CDR1 SGHRS, CDR2 YFSETQ. The CDR3 contains 15 residues. V was trimmed by 7 bases and J by 7 bases, leaving 20 bases between them.

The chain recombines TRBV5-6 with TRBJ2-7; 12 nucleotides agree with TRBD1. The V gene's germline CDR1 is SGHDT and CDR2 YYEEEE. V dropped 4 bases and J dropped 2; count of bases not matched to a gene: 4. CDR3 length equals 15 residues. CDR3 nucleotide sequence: TGTGCCAGCAGCCCCGGGACAGGGGGCCCCTACGAGCAGTACTTC. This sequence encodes CASSPGTGGPYEQYF.

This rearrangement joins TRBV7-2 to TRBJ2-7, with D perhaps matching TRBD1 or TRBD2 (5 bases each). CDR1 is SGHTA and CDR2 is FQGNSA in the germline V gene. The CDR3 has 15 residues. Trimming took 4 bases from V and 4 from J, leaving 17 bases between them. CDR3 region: CASSSQAGTTYEQYF. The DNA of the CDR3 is TGTGCCAGCAGCTCACAAGCCGGGACCACATACGAGCAGTACTTC.

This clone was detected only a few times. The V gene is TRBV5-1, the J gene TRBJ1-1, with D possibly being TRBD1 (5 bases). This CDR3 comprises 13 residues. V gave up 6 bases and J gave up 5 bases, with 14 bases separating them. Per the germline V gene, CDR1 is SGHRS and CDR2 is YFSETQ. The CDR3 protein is CASTKQKGTEAFF. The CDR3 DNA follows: TGCGCCAGCACCAAACAAAAGGGGACTGAAGCTTTCTTT.

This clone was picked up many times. Here the CDR3 DNA reads TGTGCCAGCAGCTGGACAGGGGGCAACGACGAGCAGTACTTC. It specifies CASSWTGGNDEQYF. The V and J genes are TRBV7-3 and TRBJ2-7, with 11 nucleotides matching TRBD1. V shed 4 bases and J 5 bases; nucleotides not matched to a gene: 4. Germline CDR1 is SGHTA and CDR2 is FQGTGA. This CDR3 comprises 14 residues.

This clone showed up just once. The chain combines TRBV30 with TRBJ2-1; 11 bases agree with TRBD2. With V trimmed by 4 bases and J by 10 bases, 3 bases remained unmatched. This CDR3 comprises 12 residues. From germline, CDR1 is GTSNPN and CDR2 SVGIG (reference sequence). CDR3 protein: CAWTSGRTEQFF. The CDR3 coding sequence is TGTGCCTGGACTAGCGGGAGGACGGAGCAGTTCTTC.

CDR3 sequence reads: CASSLVAGATYEQYF. CDR3 DNA: TGTGCCAGCAGCTTAGTGGCAGGGGCCACCTACGAGCAGTACTTC. The rearrangement links TRBV7-2 to TRBJ2-5; D may be TRBD1 (6 bases). The J call may be mistaken, given a closer DNA end match to TRBJ2-7. This CDR3 spans 15 amino acids. Per the germline V gene, CDR1 is SGHTA and CDR2 is FQGNSA.

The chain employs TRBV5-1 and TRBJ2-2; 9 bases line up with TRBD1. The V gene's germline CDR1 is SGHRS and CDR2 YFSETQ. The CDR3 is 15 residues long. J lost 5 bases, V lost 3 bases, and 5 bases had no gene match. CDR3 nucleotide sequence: TGCGCCAGCAGCTCATCGACAGGGGGTACCGGGGAGCTGTTTTTT. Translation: CASSSSTGGTGELFF.

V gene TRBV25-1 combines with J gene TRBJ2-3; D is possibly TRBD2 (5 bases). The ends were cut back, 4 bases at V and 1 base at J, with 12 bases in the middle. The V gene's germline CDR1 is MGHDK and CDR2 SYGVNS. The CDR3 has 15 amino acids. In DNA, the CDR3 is TGTGCCAGCAGTGGACGGGGATGGGGCACAGATACGCAGTATTTT. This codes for CASSGRGWGTDTQYF.

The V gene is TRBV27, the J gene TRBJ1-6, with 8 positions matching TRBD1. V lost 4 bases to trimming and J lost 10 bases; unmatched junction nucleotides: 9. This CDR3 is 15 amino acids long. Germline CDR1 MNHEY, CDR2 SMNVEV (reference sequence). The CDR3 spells CASSSPGQGGSPLHF. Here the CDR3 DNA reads TGTGCCAGCAGTTCCCCCGGACAGGGAGGGTCACCCCTCCACTTT.

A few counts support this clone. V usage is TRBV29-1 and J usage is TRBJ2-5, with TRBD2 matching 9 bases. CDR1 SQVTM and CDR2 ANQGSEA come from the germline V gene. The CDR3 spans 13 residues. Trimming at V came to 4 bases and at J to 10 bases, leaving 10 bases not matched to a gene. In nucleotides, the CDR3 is TGCAGCGTTGGCGGGGGGGGCCAATGGATCCAGTACTTC. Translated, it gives CSVGGGGQWIQYF.

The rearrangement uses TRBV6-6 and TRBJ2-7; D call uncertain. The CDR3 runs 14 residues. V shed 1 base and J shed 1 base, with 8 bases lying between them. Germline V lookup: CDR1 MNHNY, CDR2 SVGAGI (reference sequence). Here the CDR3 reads CASSYYPESYEQYF. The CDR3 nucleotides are TGTGCCAGCAGTTACTATCCAGAGTCCTACGAGCAGTACTTC.

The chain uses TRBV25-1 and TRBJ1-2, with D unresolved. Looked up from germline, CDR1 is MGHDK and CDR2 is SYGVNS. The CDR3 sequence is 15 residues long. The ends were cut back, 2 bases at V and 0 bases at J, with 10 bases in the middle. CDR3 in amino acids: CASSEGSGPNYGYTF. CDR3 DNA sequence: TGTGCCAGCAGTGAAGGGTCAGGCCCTAACTATGGCTACACCTTC.

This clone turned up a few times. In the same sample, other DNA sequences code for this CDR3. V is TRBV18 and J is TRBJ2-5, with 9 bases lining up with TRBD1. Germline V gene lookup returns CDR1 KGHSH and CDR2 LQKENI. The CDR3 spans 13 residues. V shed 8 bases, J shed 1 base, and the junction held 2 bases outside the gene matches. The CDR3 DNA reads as TGTGCCAGCAGGGGACAGGGCCAAGAGACCCAGTACTTC. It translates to CASRGQGQETQYF. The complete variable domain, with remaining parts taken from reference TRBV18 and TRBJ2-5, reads NAGVMQNPRHLVRRRGQEARLRCSPMKGHSHVYWYRQLPEEGLKFMVYLQKENIIDESGMPKERFSAEFPKEGPSILRIQQVVRGDSAAYFCASRGQGQETQYFGPGTRLLVL.

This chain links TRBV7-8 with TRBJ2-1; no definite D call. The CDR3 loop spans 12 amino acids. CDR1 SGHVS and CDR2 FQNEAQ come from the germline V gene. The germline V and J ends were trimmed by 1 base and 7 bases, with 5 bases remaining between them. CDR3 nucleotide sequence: TGTGCCAGCAGCTTAGGGCGGAATGAGCAGTTCTTC. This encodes CASSLGRNEQFF.

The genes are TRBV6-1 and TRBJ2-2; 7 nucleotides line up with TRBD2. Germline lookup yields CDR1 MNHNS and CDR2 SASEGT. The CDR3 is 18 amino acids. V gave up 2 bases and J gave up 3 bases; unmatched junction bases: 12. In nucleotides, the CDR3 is TGTGCCAGCAGTGAATGGGGCGGGGGAGCCGGCGACACCGGGGAGCTGTTTTTT. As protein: CASSEWGGGAGDTGELFF.